The clone carrying this T cell receptor beta chain was counted once. Its target is unknown. The sampling schedule covered blood at baseline, cycle 4 day 1, and cycle 7 day 1. The assay was immunoSEQ multiplex PCR, and TCRdb's table has in-frame clones only and misses some. The table shows about 20,000 clones, with roughly 78% occurring only once. The sample belongs to a study of OX40 agonist ivuxolimab in advanced cancers. Notes on the study in general: The study found among the lowest clonal expansion in partial responders at 0.1-3.0 mg/kg. Some nonresponders additionally presented with little normalized T-cell clonal expansion. Expanded peripheral T cells had an undetermined antigen specificity.

Germline loops: CDR1 SQVTM, CDR2 ANQGSEA. There are 14 residues in the CDR3. V gave up 3 bases and J gave up 6 bases, with 17 bases separating them. The material sequenced was CD4+ or CD8+ T cells sorted from blood, taken in a trial of the OX40 agonist ivuxolimab. The V call is TRBV29-1, the J call TRBJ1-2; D unresolved. The sequence derives from an adult with an advanced solid tumor such as melanoma, head and neck, liver or kidney cancer. CDR3 sequence: CSVDPDYPRNGYTF. The CDR3 DNA reads TGCAGCGTTGACCCGGACTACCCGAGGAATGGCTACACCTTC.